What follows are 22 T cell receptor beta chains derived from one specimen sequenced in a study of molecular identifiers for immune sequencing clone quantification. TCRdb analysed the PCR reads with MiXCR anew, one entry per CDR3 protein. The sample holds about half a million distinct CDR3 sequences, 20% to 25% seen once. The sequencing sample was made of naive CD8+ T cells from blood, with Jurkat cell RNA spiked in. As to subset: FACS-sorted CD8+CD4-CCR7+CD45RA+ naive T cells. Receptors originate from a human donor in good health. Some libraries in this study had Jurkat cell RNA spiked in.

This clonotype appeared a single time. One base away lies a much larger clone, so this may be a sequencing read error. This chain joins TRBV20-1 and TRBJ1-4, with TRBD1 matching over 9 bases. This CDR3 has 15 residues. The germline CDR1 and CDR2 sequences are DFQATT and SNEGSKA (reference sequence). CDR3 amino acids: CSARGQGDESEKQFF. The CDR3 coding sequence is TGCAGTGCTAGAGGACAGGGGGACGAGAGTGAAAAACAGTTTTTT.

The table lists this clonotype with many counts. The chain links TRBV6-1 to TRBJ1-1, with D maybe TRBD1 (5 bases). V shed 3 bases and J shed 7 bases, with 6 bases lying between them. The germline gives CDR1 MNHNS, CDR2 SASEGT. The CDR3 consists of 11 residues. CDR3 nucleotide sequence: TGTGCCAGCAGTGATGGGGGTGAAGCTTTCTTT. Protein sequence: CASSDGGEAFF.

This clonotype was counted many times. The V gene is TRBV28, the J gene TRBJ1-2; weak D call: TRBD1 (6 bases). Per germline, CDR1 MDHEN and CDR2 SYDVKM. V was shortened by 7 bases and J by 6 bases, with 33 bases between the two germline ends. The CDR3 is made up of 19 amino acids. This CDR3 is CASTRALGAEGSSSDGYTF. The CDR3 coding sequence is TGTGCCAGCACCCGGGCCCTGGGGGCCGAAGGGAGTTCAAGCGATGGCTACACCTTC.

This clonotype was picked up many times. The gene calls are TRBV24-1 and TRBJ2-3; 10 bases agree with TRBD2. The CDR3 length is 15 residues. J gave up 4 bases and V 4 bases, and 4 bases lay outside the gene matches. Germline V gene lookup returns CDR1 KGHDR and CDR2 SFDVKD. CDR3 loop: CATSEPGTSADTQYF. In DNA, the CDR3 is TGTGCCACCAGTGAACCCGGGACTAGCGCAGATACGCAGTATTTT.

In its sample, this clonotype was seen many times. V is TRBV4-2 and J is TRBJ1-1; 7 nucleotides line up with TRBD1. Germline CDR1 LGHNA, CDR2 YNFKEQ. The J segment lost 0 bases and the V segment lost 1 base, leaving 5 bases of the junction unmatched. The CDR3 loop spans 16 amino acids. CDR3 sequence: CASSQALGQMNTEAFF. CDR3 bases: TGTGCCAGCAGCCAAGCTTTGGGACAGATGAACACTGAAGCTTTCTTT.

This chain uses TRBV12-3 or TRBV12-4 with TRBJ1-5, with D perhaps TRBD1 (5 bases). This CDR3 comprises 16 residues. Trimming pared 3 bases from V and 0 bases from J, leaving 12 bases between. Written as DNA, the CDR3 is TGTGCCAGCAGTTTTCAGGGTTTCGATAGCAATCAGCCCCAGCATTTT. Protein product: CASSFQGFDSNQPQHF.

This clonotype was counted many times. The gene calls are TRBV2 and TRBJ1-1; possibly TRBD1 for D (5 bases). There are 15 residues in the CDR3. V shed 2 bases and J shed 1 base, with 11 bases lying between them. CDR1 is SNHLY, CDR2 FYNNEI, per germline. CDR3: CASSEWAGSNTEAFF. The CDR3 bases are TGTGCCAGCAGTGAATGGGCAGGGTCGAACACTGAAGCTTTCTTT.

The rearrangement uses TRBV4-3 and TRBJ1-2, with no clear D. CDR1 is LGHNA, CDR2 YSLEER, per germline. The CDR3 sequence is 15 residues long. Between the trimmed V and J ends, which lost 0 bases and 6 bases, there was a span of 14 bases. In DNA, the CDR3 is TGCGCCAGCAGCCAAGATCCTGGCAGTTTGGATGGCTACACCTTC. This sequence encodes CASSQDPGSLDGYTF.

This clonotype was counted a few times. The conserved final phenylalanine or tryptophan is absent from the CDR3, which likely points to a read error. The chain has TRBV12-3 or TRBV12-4 and TRBJ1-1; possibly TRBD1 for D (5 bases). Trimming left V 2 bases short and J 0 bases short, with 10 bases between. The CDR3 is 15 amino acids. In DNA form, the CDR3 reads TGTGCCAGCAGTTTATCGGGACTCTTGAACACTGAAGCTTTCCTT. This codes for CASSLSGLLNTEAFL.

This clonotype has only a few counts. The chain joins TRBV11-2 to TRBJ2-3; a weak D match, TRBD1 (5 bases). The CDR3 loop spans 16 amino acids. CDR1 is SGHAT, CDR2 FQNNGV, per germline. V dropped 1 base and J dropped 2 bases, with 13 bases sitting between them. In DNA form, the CDR3 reads TGTGCCAGCAGCTTAGGTGTCAGGGTTTCCACAGATACGCAGTATTTT. Translating it yields CASSLGVRVSTDTQYF. Filled out from reference TRBV11-2 and TRBJ2-3, the complete variable domain reads EAGVAQSPRYKIIEKRQSVAFWCNPISGHATLYWYQQILGQGPKLLIQFQNNGVVDDSQLPKDRFSAERLKGVDSTLKIQPAKLEDSAVYLCASSLGVRVSTDTQYFGPGTRLTVL.

In regard to this clonotype: This clone may be a read error of a much larger clone one base away. The gene calls are TRBV14 and TRBJ1-2; the D gene is possibly TRBD1 (5 bases). The CDR3 loop spans 15 amino acids. Germline V CDR1 and CDR2: SGHDN, FVKESK. CDR3 region: CASGQVGGAPYGYTF. The CDR3 nucleotides are TGTGCCAGCGGCCAAGTTGGAGGGGCGCCTTATGGCTACACCTTC. The variable domain in full, with the rest retrieved from reference TRBV14 and TRBJ1-2, is EAGVTQFPSHSVIEKGQTVTLRCDPISGHDNLYWYRRVMGKEIKFLLHFVKESKQDESGMPNNRFLAERTGGTYSTLKVQPAELEDSGVYFCASGQVGGAPYGYTFGSGTRLTVV.

This clonotype was seen ten or more times. J is TRBJ2-1 and V is TRBV7-3; 7 bases are a match to TRBD2. CDR1 is SGHTA and CDR2 is FQGTGA in the germline V gene. J lost 4 bases, V lost 2 bases, and 5 bases had no gene match. The CDR3 covers 15 residues. The DNA for the CDR3 is TGTGCCAGCAGCTTAGGGCTAGCGGATTACAATGAGCAGTTCTTC. Protein sequence: CASSLGLADYNEQFF.

The chain is built from TRBV12-3 or TRBV12-4 and TRBJ1-1; 7 positions agree with TRBD1. The CDR3 runs 14 residues. V lost 5 bases to trimming and J lost 4 bases; unmatched junction nucleotides: 7. CDR3 loop: CASSAQGVSTEAFF. The DNA for the CDR3 is TGTGCCAGCAGTGCCCAGGGGGTAAGCACTGAAGCTTTCTTT.

This clonotype appeared a few times. The CDR3 sequence: CASSLDLFYNEQFF. The CDR3, as DNA: TGTGCCAGCAGTTTAGACCTATTCTACAATGAGCAGTTCTTC. The gene calls are TRBV12-3 or TRBV12-4 and TRBJ2-1; D remains unclear. The CDR3 contains 14 residues. Deletions cut 1 base from V and 3 bases from J, with 7 bases between.

This clonotype came up a few times. The chain recombines TRBV20-1 with TRBJ2-3; 11 nucleotides line up with TRBD2. There are 15 residues in the CDR3. Trimming at V came to 3 bases and at J to 0 bases, leaving 2 bases not matched to a gene. The germline V gene has CDR1 DFQATT and CDR2 SNEGSKA (reference sequence). CDR3 sequence (DNA): TGCAGTGCTAGCAGACTAGCGGGAAGCACAGATACGCAGTATTTT. Protein product: CSASRLAGSTDTQYF.

V gene TRBV10-3 combines with J gene TRBJ2-7; 10 bases align to TRBD1. Germline CDR1 and CDR2: ENHRY and SYGVKD. The trim removed 1 base at V and 2 bases at J, leaving 2 bases unmatched. The CDR3 is made up of 15 amino acids. The CDR3 DNA follows: TGTGCCATCAGTGAGTTGGGACAGGGGACCTACGAGCAGTACTTC. Its translation: CAISELGQGTYEQYF.

J is TRBJ2-7 and V is TRBV19, with D possibly being TRBD2 (7 bases). The germline V gene has CDR1 LNHDA and CDR2 SQIVND (reference sequence). This CDR3 region has 17 residues. Trimming took off 2 bases at V and 0 bases at J, with 17 bases between the two ends. The DNA of the CDR3 is TGTGCCAGTAGTATATGGGGGGGCCGGACTACCTCCTACGAGCAGTACTTC. This encodes CASSIWGGRTTSYEQYF.

The chain joins TRBV2 to TRBJ2-7; perhaps D is TRBD1 or TRBD2 (5 bases each). CDR3 length: 14 residues. V dropped 2 bases and J dropped 2 bases, with 10 bases sitting between them. Per the germline V gene, CDR1 is SNHLY and CDR2 is FYNNEI. The DNA of the CDR3 is TGTGCCAGCAGTGAATACCAGGGAGCCTACGAGCAGTACTTC. It specifies CASSEYQGAYEQYF.

In regard to this clonotype: No conserved phenylalanine or tryptophan ends this CDR3, so it is likely a read error. V is TRBV7-2 and J is TRBJ2-3; 7 bases agree with TRBD1. Trimming at V came to 3 bases and at J to 2 bases, leaving 5 bases not matched to a gene. Germline CDR1 and CDR2: SGHTA and FQGNSA. The CDR3 loop spans 15 amino acids. The CDR3 reads CASSLGQIITDTQYV. CDR3 nucleotides: TGTGCCAGCAGCTTGGGACAGATCATCACAGATACGCAGTATGTT.

This clonotype has a handful of counts. The CDR3 nucleotides read TGTGCCAGCAGCTTGGATCGACAGGCTCGACGATATGGCTACACCTTC. It codes for CASSLDRQARRYGYTF. The chain joins TRBV5-5 to TRBJ1-2; tentatively, D is TRBD1 (6 bases). The V end was cut by 0 bases, the J end by 5 bases, with 17 bases between. Germline V CDR1 and CDR2: SGHKS, YYEKEE (reference sequence). This CDR3 has 16 amino acids. The full variable domain, its missing parts supplied by reference TRBV5-5 and TRBJ1-2, is DAGVTQSPTHLIKTRGQQVTLRCSPISGHKSVSWYQQVLGQGPQFIFQYYEKEERGRGNFPDRFSARQFPNYSSELNVNALLLGDSALYLCASSLDRQARRYGYTFGSGTRLTVV.

The chain employs TRBV7-9 and TRBJ2-3; D not resolved. The CDR3 consists of 15 residues. Trimming removed 2 bases from V and 2 bases from J, with 11 bases in between. The germline V gene has CDR1 SEHNR and CDR2 FQNEAQ (reference sequence). The CDR3 spells CASSLSGSHTDTQYF. In DNA form, the CDR3 reads TGTGCCAGCAGCTTAAGTGGGTCACACACAGATACGCAGTATTTT. The whole variable domain, remainder taken from reference TRBV7-9 and TRBJ2-3, is DTGVSQNPRHKITKRGQNVTFRCDPISEHNRLYWYRQTLGQGPEFLTYFQNEAQLEKSRLLSDRFSAERPKGSFSTLEIQRTEQGDSAMYLCASSLSGSHTDTQYFGPGTRLTVL.

There are a few counts of this clonotype. The chain joins TRBV20-1 to TRBJ2-2; maybe TRBD2 (6 bases). Germline V CDR1 and CDR2: DFQATT, SNEGSKA (reference sequence). Trimming pared 6 bases from V and 3 bases from J, leaving 11 bases between. The CDR3 spans 13 residues. The CDR3 coding sequence is TGCAGTGCATACGGGACTCACACCGGGGAGCTGTTTTTT. It translates to CSAYGTHTGELFF.